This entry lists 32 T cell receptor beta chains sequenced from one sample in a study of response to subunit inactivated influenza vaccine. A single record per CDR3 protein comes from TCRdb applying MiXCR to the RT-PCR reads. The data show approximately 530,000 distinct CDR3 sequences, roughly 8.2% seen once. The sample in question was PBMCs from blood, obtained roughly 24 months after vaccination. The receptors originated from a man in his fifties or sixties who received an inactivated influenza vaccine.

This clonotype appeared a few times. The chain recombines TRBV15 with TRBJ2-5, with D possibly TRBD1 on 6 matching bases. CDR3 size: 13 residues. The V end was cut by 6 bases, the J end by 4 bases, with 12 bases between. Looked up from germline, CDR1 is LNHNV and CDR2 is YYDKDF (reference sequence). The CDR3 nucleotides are TGTGCCACCAGAGTCGGGACAACAGAGACCCAGTACTTC. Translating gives CATRVGTTETQYF.

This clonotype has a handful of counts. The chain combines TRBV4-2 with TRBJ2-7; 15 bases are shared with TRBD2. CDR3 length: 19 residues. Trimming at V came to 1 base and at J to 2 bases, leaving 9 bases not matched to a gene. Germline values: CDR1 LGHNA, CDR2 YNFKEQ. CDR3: CASSQVRTSGGAFPYEQYF. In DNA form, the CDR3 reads TGTGCCAGCAGCCAAGTAAGGACTAGCGGGGGGGCCTTCCCCTACGAGCAGTACTTC.

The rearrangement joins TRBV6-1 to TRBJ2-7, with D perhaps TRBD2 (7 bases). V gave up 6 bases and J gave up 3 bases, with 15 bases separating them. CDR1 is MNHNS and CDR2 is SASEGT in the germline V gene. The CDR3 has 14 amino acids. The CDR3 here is CASRETGRVYEQYF. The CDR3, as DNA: TGTGCCAGCAGAGAAACAGGGAGGGTCTACGAGCAGTACTTC.

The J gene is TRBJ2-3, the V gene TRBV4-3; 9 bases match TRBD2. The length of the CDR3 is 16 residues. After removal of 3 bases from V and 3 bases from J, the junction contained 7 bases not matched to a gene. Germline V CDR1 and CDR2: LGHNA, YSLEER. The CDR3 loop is CASSQVPAGGTDTQYF. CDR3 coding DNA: TGCGCCAGCAGCCAGGTCCCAGCGGGAGGAACAGATACGCAGTATTTT.

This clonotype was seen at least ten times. The CDR3 loop reads CSAPGQGSDYNEQFF. In DNA, the CDR3 is TGCAGTGCTCCGGGACAGGGGAGCGACTACAATGAGCAGTTCTTC. The V call is TRBV20-1, the J call TRBJ2-1, with 10 bases that match TRBD1. V dropped 5 bases and J dropped 3; count of bases not matched to a gene: 7. The CDR3 totals 15 residues. CDR1 DFQATT and CDR2 SNEGSKA come from the germline V gene (reference sequence).

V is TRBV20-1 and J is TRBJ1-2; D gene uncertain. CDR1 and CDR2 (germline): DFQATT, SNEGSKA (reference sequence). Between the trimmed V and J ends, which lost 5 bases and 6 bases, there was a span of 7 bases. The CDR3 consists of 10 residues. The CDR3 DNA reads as TGCAGTGCTCCAGTGGATGGCTACACCTTC. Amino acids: CSAPVDGYTF.

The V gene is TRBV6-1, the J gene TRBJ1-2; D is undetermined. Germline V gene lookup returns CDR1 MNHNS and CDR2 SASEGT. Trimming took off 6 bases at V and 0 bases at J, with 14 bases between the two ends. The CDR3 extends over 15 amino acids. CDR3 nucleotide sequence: TGTGCCAGCAGCCAGAGATACGGAGCTAACTATGGCTACACCTTC. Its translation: CASSQRYGANYGYTF.

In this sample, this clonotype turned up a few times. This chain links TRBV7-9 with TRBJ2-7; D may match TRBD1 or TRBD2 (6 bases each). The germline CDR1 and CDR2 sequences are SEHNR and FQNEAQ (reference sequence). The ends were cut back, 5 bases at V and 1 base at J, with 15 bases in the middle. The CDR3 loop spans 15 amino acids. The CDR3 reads CASSPGHGTSYEQYF. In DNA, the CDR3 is TGTGCCAGCAGCCCGGGACACGGGACTTCCTACGAGCAGTACTTC.

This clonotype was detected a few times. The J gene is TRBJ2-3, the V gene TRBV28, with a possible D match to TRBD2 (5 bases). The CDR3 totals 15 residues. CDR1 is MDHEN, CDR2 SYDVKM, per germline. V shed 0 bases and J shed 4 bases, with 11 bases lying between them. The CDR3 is CASSLWTGISDTQYF. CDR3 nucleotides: TGTGCCAGCAGTTTATGGACCGGGATTTCAGATACGCAGTATTTT.

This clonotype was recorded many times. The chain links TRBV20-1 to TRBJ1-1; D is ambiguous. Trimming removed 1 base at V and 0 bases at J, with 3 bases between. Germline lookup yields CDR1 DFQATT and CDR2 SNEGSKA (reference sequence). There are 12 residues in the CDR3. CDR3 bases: TGCAGTGCTAGAGTGATGAACACTGAAGCTTTCTTT. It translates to CSARVMNTEAFF.

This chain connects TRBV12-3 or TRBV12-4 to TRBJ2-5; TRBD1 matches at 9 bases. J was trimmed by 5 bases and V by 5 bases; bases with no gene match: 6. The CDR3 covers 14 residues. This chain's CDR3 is CASSGQGPGETQYF. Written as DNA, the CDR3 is TGTGCCAGCAGTGGACAGGGGCCGGGGGAGACCCAGTACTTC.

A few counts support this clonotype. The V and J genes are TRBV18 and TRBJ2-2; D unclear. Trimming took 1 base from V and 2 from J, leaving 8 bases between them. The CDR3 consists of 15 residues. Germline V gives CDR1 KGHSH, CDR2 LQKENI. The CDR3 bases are TGTGCCAGCTCACCACAGACAAGTAACACCGGGGAGCTGTTTTTT. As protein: CASSPQTSNTGELFF.

In DNA form, the CDR3 reads TGCGCCAGCAGCTTGGGCAGGTCCGCTGAAGCTTTCTTT. Amino acid sequence: CASSLGRSAEAFF. The rearrangement joins TRBV5-1 to TRBJ1-1; D gene uncertain. Germline V gene lookup returns CDR1 SGHRS and CDR2 YFSETQ. Trimming removed 0 bases from V and 6 bases from J, with 9 bases in between. This CDR3 spans 13 amino acids.

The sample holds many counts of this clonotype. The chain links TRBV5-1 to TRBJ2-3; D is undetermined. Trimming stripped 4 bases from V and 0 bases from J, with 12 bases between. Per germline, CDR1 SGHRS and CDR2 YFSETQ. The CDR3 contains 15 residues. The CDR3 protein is CASSRSTHSTDTQYF. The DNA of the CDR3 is TGCGCCAGCAGCCGGTCGACCCATAGCACAGATACGCAGTATTTT.

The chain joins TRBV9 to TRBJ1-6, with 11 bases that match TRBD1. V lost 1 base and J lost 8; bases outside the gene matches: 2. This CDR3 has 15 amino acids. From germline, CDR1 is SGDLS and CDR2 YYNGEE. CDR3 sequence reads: CASSVRGQGDSPLHF. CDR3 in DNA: TGTGCCAGCAGCGTAAGGGGACAGGGGGATTCACCCCTCCACTTT.

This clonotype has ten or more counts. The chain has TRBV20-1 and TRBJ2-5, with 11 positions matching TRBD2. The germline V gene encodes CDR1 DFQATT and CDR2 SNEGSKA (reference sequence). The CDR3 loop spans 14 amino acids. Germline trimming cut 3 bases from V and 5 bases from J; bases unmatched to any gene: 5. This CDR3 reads CSASTSGGSETQYF. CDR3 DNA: TGCAGTGCTAGTACTAGCGGGGGTAGTGAGACCCAGTACTTC.

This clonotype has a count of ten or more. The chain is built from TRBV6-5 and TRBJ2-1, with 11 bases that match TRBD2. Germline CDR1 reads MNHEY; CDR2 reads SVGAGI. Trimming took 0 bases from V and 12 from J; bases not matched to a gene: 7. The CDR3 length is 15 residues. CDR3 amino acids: CASSYSTSGDSGQFF. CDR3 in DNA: TGTGCCAGCAGTTACTCGACTAGCGGGGATTCAGGGCAGTTCTTC.

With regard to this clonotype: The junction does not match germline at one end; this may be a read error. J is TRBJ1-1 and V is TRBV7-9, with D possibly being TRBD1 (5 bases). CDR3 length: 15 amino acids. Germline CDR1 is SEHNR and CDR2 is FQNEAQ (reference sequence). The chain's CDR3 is CASSSGTGGGTEPFF. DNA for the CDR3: TGTGCCAGCAGCTCAGGGACTGGGGGAGGCACTGAACCTTTCTTT.

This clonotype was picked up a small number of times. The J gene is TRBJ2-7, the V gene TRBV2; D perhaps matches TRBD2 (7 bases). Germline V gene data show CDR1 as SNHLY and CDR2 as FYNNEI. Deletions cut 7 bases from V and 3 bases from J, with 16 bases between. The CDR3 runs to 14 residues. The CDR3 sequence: CASIVGGLYYEQYF. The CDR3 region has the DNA TGTGCCAGCATCGTGGGGGGGCTCTACTACGAGCAGTACTTC.

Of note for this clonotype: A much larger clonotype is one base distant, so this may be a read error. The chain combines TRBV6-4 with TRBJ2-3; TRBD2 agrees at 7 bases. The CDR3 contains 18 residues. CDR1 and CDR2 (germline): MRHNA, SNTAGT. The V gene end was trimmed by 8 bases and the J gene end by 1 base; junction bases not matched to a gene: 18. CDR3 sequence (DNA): TGTGCCAGCTGTTTCTTCGCCGCGACTAGCTTCGGCACAGATACGCAGTATTTT. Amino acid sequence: CASCFFAATSFGTDTQYF.

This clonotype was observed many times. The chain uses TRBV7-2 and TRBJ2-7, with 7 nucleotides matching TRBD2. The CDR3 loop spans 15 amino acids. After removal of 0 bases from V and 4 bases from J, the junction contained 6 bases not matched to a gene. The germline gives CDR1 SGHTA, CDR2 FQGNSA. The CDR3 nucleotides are TGTGCCAGCAGCTTAGCCGGCGGGAGCGGTTACGAGCAGTACTTC. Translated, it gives CASSLAGGSGYEQYF. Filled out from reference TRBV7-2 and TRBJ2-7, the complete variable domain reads GAGVSQSPSNKVTEKGKDVELRCDPISGHTALYWYRQSLGQGLEFLIYFQGNSAPDKSGLPSDRFSAERTGGSVSTLTIQRTQQEDSAVYLCASSLAGGSGYEQYFGPGTRLTVT.

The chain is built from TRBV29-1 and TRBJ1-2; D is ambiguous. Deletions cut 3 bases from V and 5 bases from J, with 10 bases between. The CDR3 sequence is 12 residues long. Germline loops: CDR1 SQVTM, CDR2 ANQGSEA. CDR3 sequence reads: CSVEGSFYGYTF. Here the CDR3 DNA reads TGCAGCGTTGAGGGCAGCTTTTATGGCTACACCTTC.

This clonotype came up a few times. In DNA form, the CDR3 reads TGCGCCAGCAGCTTGGAAGGGGGTCCGGAGACCCAGTACTTC. It is translated as CASSLEGGPETQYF. The J gene is TRBJ2-5, the V gene TRBV5-1, with a tentative D call TRBD1 (6 bases). The CDR3 has 14 amino acids. Germline CDR1 reads SGHRS; CDR2 reads YFSETQ. The ends were cut back, 0 bases at V and 5 bases at J, with 11 bases in the middle.

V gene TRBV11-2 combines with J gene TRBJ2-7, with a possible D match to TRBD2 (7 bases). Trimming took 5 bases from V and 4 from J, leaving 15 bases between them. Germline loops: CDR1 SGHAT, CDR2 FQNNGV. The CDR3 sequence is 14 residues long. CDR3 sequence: CASSESGGPYEQYF. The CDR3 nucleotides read TGTGCCAGCAGCGAATCCGGGGGGCCGTACGAGCAGTACTTC. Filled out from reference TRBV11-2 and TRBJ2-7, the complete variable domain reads EAGVAQSPRYKIIEKRQSVAFWCNPISGHATLYWYQQILGQGPKLLIQFQNNGVVDDSQLPKDRFSAERLKGVDSTLKIQPAKLEDSAVYLCASSESGGPYEQYFGPGTRLTVT.

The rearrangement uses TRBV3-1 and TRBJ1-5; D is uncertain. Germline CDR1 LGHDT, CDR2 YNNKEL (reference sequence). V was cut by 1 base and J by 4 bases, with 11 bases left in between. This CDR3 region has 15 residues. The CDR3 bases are TGTGCCAGCAGCCAAGGACGGGGTCGGAATCAGCCCCAGCATTTT. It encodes CASSQGRGRNQPQHF. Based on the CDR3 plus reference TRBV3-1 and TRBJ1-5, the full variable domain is DTAVSQTPKYLVTQMGNDKSIKCEQNLGHDTMYWYKQDSKKFLKIMFSYNNKELIINETVPNRFSPKSPDKAHLNLHINSLELGDSAVYFCASSQGRGRNQPQHFGDGTRLSIL.

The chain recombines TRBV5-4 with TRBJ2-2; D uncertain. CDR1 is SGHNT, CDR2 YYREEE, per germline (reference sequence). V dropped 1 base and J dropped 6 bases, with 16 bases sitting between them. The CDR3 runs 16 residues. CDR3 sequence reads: CASSLSSRSESGELFF. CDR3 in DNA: TGTGCCAGCAGCTTGTCTTCCCGGTCGGAGTCCGGGGAGCTGTTTTTT.

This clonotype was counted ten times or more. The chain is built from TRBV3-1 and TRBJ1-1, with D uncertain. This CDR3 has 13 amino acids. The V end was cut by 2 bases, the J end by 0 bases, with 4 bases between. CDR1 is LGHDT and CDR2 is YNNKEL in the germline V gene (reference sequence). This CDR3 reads CASSQPLNTEAFF. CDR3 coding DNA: TGTGCCAGCAGCCAACCTCTGAACACTGAAGCTTTCTTT.

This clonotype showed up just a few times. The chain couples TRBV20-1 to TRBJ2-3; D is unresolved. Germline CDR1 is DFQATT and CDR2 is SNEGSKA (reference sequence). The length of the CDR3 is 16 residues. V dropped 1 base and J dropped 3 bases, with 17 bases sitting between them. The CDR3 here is CSARAGPGAPTDTQYF. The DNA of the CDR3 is TGCAGTGCTAGAGCTGGGCCTGGAGCCCCAACAGATACGCAGTATTTT.

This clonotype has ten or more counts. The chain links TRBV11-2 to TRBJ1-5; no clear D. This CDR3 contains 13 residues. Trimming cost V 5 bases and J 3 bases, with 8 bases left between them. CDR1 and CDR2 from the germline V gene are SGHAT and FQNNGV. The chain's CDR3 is CASSPSHNQPQHF. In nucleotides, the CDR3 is TGTGCCAGCAGCCCCTCCCACAATCAGCCCCAGCATTTT.

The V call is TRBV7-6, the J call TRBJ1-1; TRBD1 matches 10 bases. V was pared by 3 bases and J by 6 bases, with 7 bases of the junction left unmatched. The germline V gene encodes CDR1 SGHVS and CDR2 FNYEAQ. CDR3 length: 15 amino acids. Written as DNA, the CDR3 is TGTGCCAGCAGCTTCGGGACAGGGGTGGGAGCTGAAGCTTTCTTT. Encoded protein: CASSFGTGVGAEAFF.

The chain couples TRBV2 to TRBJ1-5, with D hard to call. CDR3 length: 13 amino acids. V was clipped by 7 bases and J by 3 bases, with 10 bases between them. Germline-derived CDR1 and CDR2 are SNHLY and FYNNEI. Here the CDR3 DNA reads TGTGCCAGCACCGCAGACACCAATCAGCCCCAGCATTTT. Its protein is CASTADTNQPQHF.

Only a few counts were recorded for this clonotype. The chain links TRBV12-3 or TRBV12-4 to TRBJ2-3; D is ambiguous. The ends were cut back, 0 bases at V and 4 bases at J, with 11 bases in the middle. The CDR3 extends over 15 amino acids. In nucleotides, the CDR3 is TGTGCCAGCAGTTTAGCGGTGCCCCCGGCAGATACGCAGTATTTT. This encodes CASSLAVPPADTQYF.